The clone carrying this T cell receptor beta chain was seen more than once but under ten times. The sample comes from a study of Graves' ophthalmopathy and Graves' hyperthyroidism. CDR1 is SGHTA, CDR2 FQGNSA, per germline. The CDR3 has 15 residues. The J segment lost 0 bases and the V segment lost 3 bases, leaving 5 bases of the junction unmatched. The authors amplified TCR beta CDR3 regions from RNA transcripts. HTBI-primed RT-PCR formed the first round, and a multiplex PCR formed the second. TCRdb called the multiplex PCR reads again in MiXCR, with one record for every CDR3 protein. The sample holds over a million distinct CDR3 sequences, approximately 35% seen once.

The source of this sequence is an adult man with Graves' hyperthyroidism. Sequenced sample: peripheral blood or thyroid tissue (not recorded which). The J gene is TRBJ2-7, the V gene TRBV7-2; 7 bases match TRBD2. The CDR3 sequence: CASSFWGGNSYEQYF. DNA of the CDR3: TGTGCCAGCAGCTTCTGGGGGGGTAACTCCTACGAGCAGTACTTC.